This passage covers 30 T cell receptor beta chains from one sample sequenced in a study of cytomegalovirus exposure and HLA in healthy donors. Researchers ran the PCR with 60 Vbeta and 13 Jbeta primers. Sequencing used immunoSEQ multiplex PCR; TCRdb keeps in-frame clones, though not all of them. The repertoire holds 170,000 or so clones, over 80% seen once, with around 1.7% in the top ten. Sequenced material: PBMCs. The receptors originated from a man aged 45 to 65 in good health and CMV-seronegative.

The V call is TRBV7-9, the J call TRBJ2-7; D not resolved. The CDR3 runs to 12 residues. The V end was cut by 6 bases, the J end by 3 bases, with 9 bases between. Germline CDR1 SEHNR, CDR2 FQNEAQ (reference sequence). CDR3 protein: CASSNLNYEQYF. CDR3 nucleotides: TGTGCCAGCAGTAACTTGAACTACGAGCAGTACTTC.

Note on this clone: A read error may account for a junction end that differs from germline. This rearrangement joins TRBV5-1 to TRBJ1-1; D is ambiguous. The CDR3 spans 13 residues. Per the germline V gene, CDR1 is SGHRS and CDR2 is YFSETQ. CDR3: CASSSEVKTEAFF. CDR3 in DNA: TGCGCCAGCAGCTCCGAGGTGAAAACTGAAGCTTTCTTT.

The V call is TRBV30, the J call TRBJ2-1, with 8 nucleotides matching TRBD2. The germline gives CDR1 GTSNPN, CDR2 SVGIG (reference sequence). The CDR3 loop spans 14 amino acids. The V segment lost 1 base and the J segment 5 bases; nucleotides outside the gene matches: 4. The CDR3 reads CAWSELAGNNEQFF. CDR3 nucleotide sequence: TGTGCCTGGAGTGAATTAGCGGGGAACAATGAGCAGTTCTTC.

The V gene is TRBV7-6, the J gene TRBJ1-2, with TRBD1 as a possible D gene (5 bases). This CDR3 has 14 amino acids. Germline V gene lookup returns CDR1 SGHVS and CDR2 FNYEAQ. Deletions cut 4 bases from V and 4 bases from J, with 13 bases between. CDR3 DNA sequence: TGTGCCAGCAGCTCCCAGAGAGACAGCTATGGCTACACCTTC. It yields the protein CASSSQRDSYGYTF.

This clone showed up just a few times. The CDR3 sequence: CASSLVADGELFF. The CDR3 DNA reads as TGTGCCAGCAGCTTGGTGGCAGACGGGGAGCTGTTTTTT. The J gene is TRBJ2-2, the V gene TRBV5-6; D is unclear. The CDR3 loop spans 13 amino acids. Deletions cut 0 bases from V and 7 bases from J, with 7 bases between. Germline V gene lookup returns CDR1 SGHDT and CDR2 YYEEEE.

The V and J genes are TRBV6-5 and TRBJ1-2, with D possibly being TRBD1 (6 bases). Germline CDR1 reads MNHEY; CDR2 reads SVGAGI. V was pared by 6 bases and J by 7 bases, with 18 bases between. There are 14 residues in the CDR3. The CDR3 sequence is CASRTTGSEAGYTF. CDR3 DNA sequence: TGTGCCAGCAGGACCACAGGGTCCGAAGCTGGCTACACCTTC.

The chain uses TRBV7-2 and TRBJ2-7; 8 nucleotides agree with TRBD2. The CDR3 covers 14 residues. CDR1 and CDR2 (germline): SGHTA, FQGNSA. V shed 6 bases, J shed 7 bases, and the junction held 11 bases outside the gene matches. The chain's CDR3 is CASRPGLGPEEQYF. In DNA, the CDR3 is TGTGCCAGCAGGCCGGGACTAGGGCCGGAGGAGCAGTACTTC.

The gene calls are TRBV5-1 and TRBJ2-5; D gene unclear. The length of the CDR3 is 14 residues. The V end lost 4 bases, the J end lost 5 bases, and 15 bases lay between the germline ends. CDR1 and CDR2 (germline): SGHRS, YFSETQ. CDR3 DNA sequence: TGCGCCAGCAGCGCCTTAGATTTTTCGGAGACCCAGTACTTC. This translates into CASSALDFSETQYF.

The V and J genes are TRBV7-9 and TRBJ1-5, with D possibly matching TRBD1 (6 bases). The CDR3 spans 13 residues. Trimming left V 6 bases short and J 5 bases short, with 11 bases between. From germline, CDR1 is SEHNR and CDR2 FQNEAQ (reference sequence). The CDR3 here is CASSRTADQPQHF. The CDR3 region has the DNA TGTGCCAGCAGTAGGACAGCCGATCAGCCCCAGCATTTT.

This chain links TRBV7-5 with TRBJ1-5; TRBD1, as called in the table, went unchecked against the DNA. TRBV7-5 represents a pseudogene. This CDR3 spans 15 amino acids. The CDR3 sequence: CARSPDREEFQPQHF. The CDR3 DNA is TGTGCCAGAAGCCCCGACAGGGAGGAGTTTCAGCCCCAGCATTTT.

Remarks on this clone: At the DNA level, this CDR3 is encoded by other sequences in the same sample as well. The genes are TRBV29-1 and TRBJ1-1; D call uncertain. This CDR3 has 12 amino acids. With 4 bases removed from V and 3 bases from J, the gap between germline ends came to 9 bases. Germline V gives CDR1 SQVTM, CDR2 ANQGSEA. The CDR3 bases are TGCAGCGTTGTAGGAGGTTACACTGAAGCTTTCTTT. This encodes CSVVGGYTEAFF. Full variable domain (rest looked up from reference TRBV29-1 and TRBJ1-1): SAVISQKPSRDICQRGTSLTIQCQVDSQVTMMFWYRQQPGQSLTLIATANQGSEATYESGFVIDKFPISRPNLTFSTLTVSNMSPEDSSIYLCSVVGGYTEAFFGQGTRLTVV.

The genes are TRBV5-4 and TRBJ2-7; 8 bases are a match to TRBD1. V shed 5 bases and J 7 bases; nucleotides not matched to a gene: 14. This CDR3 is 15 amino acids long. Germline V gene sequence: CDR1 SGHNT, CDR2 YYREEE (reference sequence). CDR3 in DNA: TGTGCCAGCAGTCTCTCCCGGGACAGGACGAGGGAGCAGTACTTC. Translated, it gives CASSLSRDRTREQYF. The variable domain in full, with the rest retrieved from reference TRBV5-4 and TRBJ2-7, is ETGVTQSPTHLIKTRGQQVTLRCSSQSGHNTVSWYQQALGQGPQFIFQYYREEENGRGNFPPRFSGLQFPNYSSELNVNALELDDSALYLCASSLSRDRTREQYFGPGTRLTVT.

The CDR3 nucleotides are TGTGCCTGGAGTGGAGTAGCGGGAGGGCGGACAGATACGCAGTATTTT. Protein sequence: CAWSGVAGGRTDTQYF. The chain links TRBV30 to TRBJ2-3; 11 bases are a match to TRBD2. J lost 3 bases, V lost 1 base, and 6 bases had no gene match. The CDR3 runs to 16 residues. The germline CDR1 and CDR2 sequences are GTSNPN and SVGIG (reference sequence). Drawing the rest from reference TRBV30 and TRBJ2-3, the complete variable domain is SQTIHQWPATLVQPVGSPLSLECTVEGTSNPNLYWYRQAAGRGLQLLFYSVGIGQISSEVPQNLSASRPQDRQFILSSKKLLLSDSGFYLCAWSGVAGGRTDTQYFGPGTRLTVL.

The genes are TRBV7-2 and TRBJ2-6, with D possibly being TRBD2 (5 bases). Trimming pared 5 bases from V and 6 bases from J, leaving 14 bases between. The CDR3 is made up of 15 amino acids. CDR1 and CDR2 from the germline V gene are SGHTA and FQGNSA. CDR3 nucleotides: TGTGCCAGCAGCCCTCCGGGGATTGCGGCCAACGTCCTGACTTTC. This codes for CASSPPGIAANVLTF.

The DNA of the CDR3 is TGCGCCAGCAGCCCCCACCAGGGACTCTACGAGCAGTACTTC. The encoded protein is CASSPHQGLYEQYF. V usage is TRBV5-1 and J usage is TRBJ2-7; a weak D match, TRBD2 (6 bases). The germline V gene has CDR1 SGHRS and CDR2 YFSETQ. Trimming took 4 bases from V and 3 from J, leaving 14 bases between them. The CDR3 is made up of 14 amino acids.

The genes are TRBV9 and TRBJ2-5; the match to TRBD2 covers 11 bases. The CDR3 runs to 15 residues. V trimming: 0 bases; J trimming: 5 bases; junction bases outside the gene matches: 3. In germline, CDR1 is SGDLS, CDR2 YYNGEE. CDR3 in DNA: TGTGCCAGCAGCGTAGAGCCTAGCGGGAGGGAGACCCAGTACTTC. Translation: CASSVEPSGRETQYF.

The rearrangement uses TRBV18 and TRBJ1-1; D not resolved. The CDR3 runs 15 residues. Trimming took 1 base from V and 1 from J, leaving 10 bases between them. CDR1 and CDR2 from the germline V gene are KGHSH and LQKENI. CDR3 nucleotide sequence: TGTGCCAGCTCACCACGTTCCGGTGAGAACACTGAAGCTTTCTTT. Translation gives CASSPRSGENTEAFF. The full variable domain, completed using reference TRBV18 and TRBJ1-1, is NAGVMQNPRHLVRRRGQEARLRCSPMKGHSHVYWYRQLPEEGLKFMVYLQKENIIDESGMPKERFSAEFPKEGPSILRIQQVVRGDSAAYFCASSPRSGENTEAFFGQGTRLTVV.

The chain links TRBV4-3 to TRBJ2-1, with 13 bases identical to TRBD2. V dropped 2 bases and J dropped 9; count of bases not matched to a gene: 13. In germline, CDR1 is LGHNA, CDR2 YSLEER. This CDR3 region has 18 residues. The CDR3 is CASSQTSGRATGSIEQFF. In nucleotides, the CDR3 is TGCGCCAGCAGCCAAACTAGCGGGAGGGCCACCGGTTCGATTGAGCAGTTCTTC.

This chain uses TRBV19 with TRBJ2-7; D remains ambiguous. The CDR3 length is 14 residues. Deletions cut 9 bases from V and 4 bases from J, with 19 bases between. CDR1 and CDR2 from the germline V gene are LNHDA and SQIVND (reference sequence). CDR3 DNA sequence: TGTGCCAGAGCTTTCTCCGTATCGGAGTACGAGCAGTACTTC. Its protein product is CARAFSVSEYEQYF. The full variable domain, in which reference TRBV19 and TRBJ2-7 provide the parts outside the CDR3, is DGGITQSPKYLFRKEGQNVTLSCEQNLNHDAMYWYRQDPGQGLRLIYYSQIVNDFQKGDIAEGYSVSREKKESFPLTVTSAQKNPTAFYLCARAFSVSEYEQYFGPGTRLTVT.

Remarks on this clone: An end of the junction does not agree with germline; a read error may underlie this. The V gene is TRBV7-9, the J gene TRBJ2-2; D call uncertain. The germline V gene encodes CDR1 SEHNR and CDR2 FQNEAQ (reference sequence). This CDR3 spans 11 amino acids. The DNA of the CDR3 is TGTGCCAACGCGAAAACCGGGGAGCTGTTTTTT. Its translation is CANAKTGELFF.

The V call is TRBV7-2, the J call TRBJ2-3; 10 bases line up with TRBD1. The V segment lost 5 bases and the J segment 8 bases; nucleotides outside the gene matches: 13. CDR1 and CDR2 (germline): SGHTA, FQGNSA. The CDR3 is 16 amino acids. CDR3 nucleotide sequence: TGTGCCAGCAGCCGGGCCGGGACAGGGGCCCCAGGTACGCAGTATTTT. Its protein is CASSRAGTGAPGTQYF.

The table lists this clone with a count of one. The chain has TRBV7-3 and TRBJ2-1; 9 bases map to TRBD2. The germline V gene encodes CDR1 SGHTA and CDR2 FQGTGA. The V segment lost 5 bases and the J segment 7 bases; nucleotides outside the gene matches: 9. The CDR3 contains 15 residues. The CDR3, as DNA: TGTGCCAGCAGCGAGGCCGGGACTAGCTATAATGAGCAGTTCTTC. Its translation is CASSEAGTSYNEQFF.

The genes are TRBV27 and TRBJ2-1; D is possibly TRBD2 (6 bases). CDR1 MNHEY and CDR2 SMNVEV come from the germline V gene (reference sequence). The length of the CDR3 is 14 residues. Between the trimmed V and J ends, which lost 2 bases and 3 bases, there was a span of 8 bases. This chain's CDR3 is CASSLDSGYNEQFF. CDR3 DNA sequence: TGTGCCAGCAGTTTAGATAGCGGCTACAATGAGCAGTTCTTC.

This chain links TRBV5-1 with TRBJ1-1, with D tentatively TRBD1 (5 bases). The CDR3 has 14 amino acids. Germline V gene data show CDR1 as SGHRS and CDR2 as YFSETQ. The germline V and J ends were trimmed by 4 bases and 3 bases, with 13 bases remaining between them. CDR3 loop: CASSLWGGDTEAFF. The CDR3 DNA reads TGCGCCAGCAGCCTATGGGGGGGGGACACTGAAGCTTTCTTT.

V is TRBV28 and J is TRBJ2-5; 8 bases align to TRBD2. Germline V lookup: CDR1 MDHEN, CDR2 SYDVKM. The length of the CDR3 is 13 residues. V trimming: 2 bases; J trimming: 11 bases; junction bases outside the gene matches: 7. The CDR3 DNA reads TGTGCCAGCAGTTTACGTCCGGGAGGGGAGCAGTACTTC. This sequence encodes CASSLRPGGEQYF.

The chain links TRBV5-1 to TRBJ1-3; D gene ambiguous. The CDR3 length is 15 residues. V lost 2 bases and J lost 0, with 9 bases in between. The V gene's germline CDR1 is SGHRS and CDR2 YFSETQ. This CDR3 is CASSLQPISGNTIYF. In DNA, the CDR3 is TGCGCCAGCAGCTTACAGCCTATCTCTGGAAACACCATATATTTT.

The chain combines TRBV5-1 with TRBJ1-5; maybe TRBD1 (6 bases). The length of the CDR3 is 16 residues. Germline-derived CDR1 and CDR2 are SGHRS and YFSETQ. The ends were cut back, 1 base at V and 0 bases at J, with 11 bases in the middle. CDR3 amino acids: CASSLWGLDSNQPQHF. As DNA, the CDR3 is TGCGCCAGCAGCTTGTGGGGGCTCGATAGCAATCAGCCCCAGCATTTT.

V usage is TRBV2 and J usage is TRBJ2-5; D may be TRBD2 (5 bases). Trimming removed 10 bases from V and 5 bases from J, with 23 bases in between. Looked up from germline, CDR1 is SNHLY and CDR2 is FYNNEI. The CDR3 runs 15 residues. CDR3 sequence (DNA): TGTGCCACCAAAAGAGAGGCGGGCCGGGCGGAGACCCAGTACTTC. Translation: CATKREAGRAETQYF.

The chain recombines TRBV9 with TRBJ1-2; D is undetermined. V was shortened by 2 bases and J by 7 bases, with 12 bases between the two germline ends. The CDR3 runs 13 residues. Per germline, CDR1 SGDLS and CDR2 YYNGEE. In DNA form, the CDR3 reads TGTGCCAGCAGCGTGGGCCAGGAAAGTGGCTACACCTTC. Residues: CASSVGQESGYTF.

J is TRBJ1-6 and V is TRBV27, with TRBD1 matching over 9 bases. V was pared by 6 bases and J by 13 bases, with 13 bases of the junction left unmatched. Germline-derived CDR1 and CDR2 are MNHEY and SMNVEV (reference sequence). This CDR3 spans 15 amino acids. The CDR3 sequence: CASRNPGTGIVPLHF. The DNA of the CDR3 is TGTGCCAGCAGGAATCCCGGGACAGGGATCGTTCCCCTCCACTTT.